Below are 16 T cell receptor beta chains sequenced from a single sample in a study of blood T cells in healthy people across ages. Sample-barcoded 5' priming and a J-beta primer mix drove a second PCR of 7 to 11 cycles. TCRdb itself ran the 5' RACE reads through MiXCR, one entry per CDR3 protein. The top ten clones hold 11% of a sample with approximately 1.5 million distinct CDR3 sequences, about 35% of them seen once. Sequencing used blood. Every receptor here comes from a woman between 25 and 40 years old in good health.

The CDR3 DNA follows: TGCGCCAGCAGCTGGGGGTCAAACGTTGCCAAAAACATTCAGTACTTC. This encodes CASSWGSNVAKNIQYF. The V gene is TRBV5-1, the J gene TRBJ2-4; D could derive from TRBD1 or TRBD2 (5 bases each). The CDR3 loop spans 16 amino acids. Germline loops: CDR1 SGHRS, CDR2 YFSETQ. The V gene lost 3 bases and the J gene lost 1 base, with 14 bases spanning the gap.

This clonotype turned up a few times. The rearrangement uses TRBV7-2 and TRBJ2-7; 15 bases align to TRBD2. This CDR3 contains 16 residues. Germline-derived CDR1 and CDR2 are SGHTA and FQGNSA. V shed 5 bases, J shed 5 bases, and the junction held 7 bases outside the gene matches. CDR3 residues: CASSRGTSGGRHEQYF. CDR3 DNA: TGTGCCAGCAGCCGCGGGACTAGCGGGGGGCGCCACGAGCAGTACTTC.

The chain combines TRBV28 with TRBJ2-7, with 9 bases aligning to TRBD1. In germline, CDR1 is MDHEN, CDR2 SYDVKM. The CDR3 covers 17 residues. V dropped 8 bases and J dropped 2; count of bases not matched to a gene: 16. The CDR3 here is CASLPGQGTRNAYEQYF. DNA for the CDR3: TGTGCCAGCCTTCCGGGACAGGGAACTAGAAACGCCTACGAGCAGTACTTC.

Ten or more counts support this clonotype. The chain links TRBV7-2 to TRBJ2-7; D gene unclear. The CDR3 runs 15 residues. Trimming cost V 4 bases and J 3 bases, with 16 bases left between them. Germline V gives CDR1 SGHTA, CDR2 FQGNSA. CDR3 residues: CASSYTDHQFYEQYF. DNA for the CDR3: TGTGCCAGCAGCTATACAGATCACCAATTCTACGAGCAGTACTTC. The whole variable domain, remainder taken from reference TRBV7-2 and TRBJ2-7, is GAGVSQSPSNKVTEKGKDVELRCDPISGHTALYWYRQSLGQGLEFLIYFQGNSAPDKSGLPSDRFSAERTGGSVSTLTIQRTQQEDSAVYLCASSYTDHQFYEQYFGPGTRLTVT.

This clonotype was seen a few times. The V call is TRBV20-1, the J call TRBJ1-4; 8 bases are a match to TRBD1. Germline assignment: CDR1 DFQATT and CDR2 SNEGSKA (reference sequence). V gave up 0 bases and J gave up 9 bases; unmatched junction bases: 6. The CDR3 is 14 residues long. The CDR3 DNA is TGCAGTGCTAGAGAGGGACAGGCAAGCCAAAAACTGTTTTTT. Amino acids: CSAREGQASQKLFF.

This clonotype was seen only a few times. CDR3 DNA sequence: TGTGCCAGCAGCCCCCGGGACTTATACTACGAGCAGTACTTC. Translation: CASSPRDLYYEQYF. The chain has TRBV11-1 and TRBJ2-7; possibly TRBD2 for D (6 bases). V gave up 5 bases and J gave up 3 bases, with 14 bases separating them. The CDR3 has 14 amino acids. Germline-derived CDR1 and CDR2 are SGHAT and FQDESV (reference sequence). Combining the CDR3 with reference TRBV11-1 and TRBJ2-7 gives the whole variable domain EAEVAQSPRYKITEKSQAVAFWCDPISGHATLYWYRQILGQGPELLVQFQDESVVDDSQLPKDRFSAERLKGVDSTLKIQPAELGDSAMYLCASSPRDLYYEQYFGPGTRLTVT.

The genes are TRBV7-9 and TRBJ1-4; D ambiguous. Per germline, CDR1 SEHNR and CDR2 FQNEAQ (reference sequence). The CDR3 runs to 14 residues. V gave up 2 bases and J gave up 8 bases, with 12 bases separating them. The DNA of the CDR3 is TGTGCCAGCAGCTTAATCGGGATGGAAGAAAAACTGTTTTTT. It is translated as CASSLIGMEEKLFF.

The chain is built from TRBV29-1 and TRBJ2-1, with TRBD1 matching 8 bases. This CDR3 region has 14 residues. Germline V gene sequence: CDR1 SQVTM, CDR2 ANQGSEA. The trim removed 7 bases at V and 5 bases at J, leaving 10 bases unmatched. CDR3 sequence (DNA): TGCAGCGCCAGCCTGGGACAGGTCAACAATGAGCAGTTCTTC. It translates to CSASLGQVNNEQFF.

The chain combines TRBV7-3 with TRBJ2-5; 7 bases are shared with TRBD1. The junction had 18 bases not matched to a gene; V was cut back by 0 bases and J by 2 bases. The V gene's germline CDR1 is SGHTA and CDR2 FQGTGA. The CDR3 length is 20 residues. CDR3 in amino acids: CASSLTGKGVGQDTQETQYF. CDR3 DNA: TGTGCCAGCAGCTTAACGGGTAAAGGGGTAGGACAGGACACGCAAGAGACCCAGTACTTC.

V usage is TRBV20-1 and J usage is TRBJ2-7, with D tentatively TRBD1 (6 bases). CDR1 DFQATT and CDR2 SNEGSKA come from the germline V gene (reference sequence). CDR3 length: 14 amino acids. The V and J ends lost 3 bases and 1 base respectively, with 13 bases between them. This chain's CDR3 is CSASPPDRSYEQYF. CDR3 sequence (DNA): TGCAGTGCTAGTCCGCCTGACAGGTCCTACGAGCAGTACTTC.

This rearrangement joins TRBV7-9 to TRBJ2-2; the D gene is possibly TRBD2 (5 bases). Trimming took off 2 bases at V and 3 bases at J, with 10 bases between the two ends. CDR1 and CDR2 (germline): SEHNR, FQNEAQ (reference sequence). The length of the CDR3 is 15 residues. DNA of the CDR3: TGTGCCAGCAGCTTAAGTCCCGGGGACACCGGGGAGCTGTTTTTT. Translated: CASSLSPGDTGELFF. The whole variable domain, remainder taken from reference TRBV7-9 and TRBJ2-2, is DTGVSQNPRHKITKRGQNVTFRCDPISEHNRLYWYRQTLGQGPEFLTYFQNEAQLEKSRLLSDRFSAERPKGSFSTLEIQRTEQGDSAMYLCASSLSPGDTGELFFGEGSRLTVL.

J is TRBJ2-3 and V is TRBV6-5, with TRBD2 identical over 9 bases. The CDR3 consists of 16 residues. Germline V gene lookup returns CDR1 MNHEY and CDR2 SVGAGI. With V trimmed by 5 bases and J by 2 bases, 8 bases remained unmatched. In nucleotides, the CDR3 is TGTGCCAGCAGTAAACTAGCGGGTGTTCTCACAGATACGCAGTATTTT. This encodes CASSKLAGVLTDTQYF.

This clonotype showed up many times. A junction end diverges from the germline sequence, so it may reflect a read error. V and J are TRBV5-1 and TRBJ2-7, with 7 bases that match TRBD1. The CDR3 consists of 13 residues. CDR1 and CDR2 (germline): SGHRS, YFSETQ. The CDR3 loop is CASSRGGSDEQYF. As DNA, the CDR3 is TGCGCCAGCAGCCGAGGGGGCTCCGACGAGCAGTACTTC.

This clonotype was seen once. The gene calls are TRBV6-1 and TRBJ2-1; 12 bases map to TRBD2. The trim removed 5 bases at V and 2 bases at J, leaving 7 bases unmatched. The CDR3 covers 17 residues. Per germline, CDR1 MNHNS and CDR2 SASEGT. The CDR3 here is CASSQPSGRAAYNEQFF. CDR3 bases: TGTGCCAGCAGTCAACCTAGCGGGAGGGCCGCCTACAATGAGCAGTTCTTC.

The chain has TRBV20-1 and TRBJ2-7, with D uncertain. The CDR3 consists of 13 residues. Trimming removed 0 bases at V and 2 bases at J, with 8 bases between. CDR1 and CDR2 from the germline V gene are DFQATT and SNEGSKA (reference sequence). CDR3 DNA: TGCAGTGCTAGAGAAGGCAGGACCTACGAGCAGTACTTC. Translation gives CSAREGRTYEQYF.

This chain uses TRBV20-1 with TRBJ1-6; D is unresolved. Trimming shortened V by 5 bases and J by 5 bases, and 13 bases separated the two germline ends. There are 14 residues in the CDR3. Germline CDR1 DFQATT, CDR2 SNEGSKA (reference sequence). CDR3 nucleotides: TGCAGTGCTCTAGAGGTGGCCGATAATTCACCCCTCCACTTT. It translates to CSALEVADNSPLHF.